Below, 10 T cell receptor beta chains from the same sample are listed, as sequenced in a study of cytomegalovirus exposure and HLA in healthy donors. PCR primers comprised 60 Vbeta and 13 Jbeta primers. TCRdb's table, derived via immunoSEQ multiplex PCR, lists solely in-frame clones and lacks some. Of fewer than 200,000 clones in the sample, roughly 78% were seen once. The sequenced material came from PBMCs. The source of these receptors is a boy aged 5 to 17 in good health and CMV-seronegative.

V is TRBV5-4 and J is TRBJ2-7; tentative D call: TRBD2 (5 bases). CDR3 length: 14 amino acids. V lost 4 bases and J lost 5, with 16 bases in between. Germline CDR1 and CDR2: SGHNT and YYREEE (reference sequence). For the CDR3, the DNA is TGTGCCAGCAGCGCGAGCAGACGGCGGGACGAGCAGTACTTC. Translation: CASSASRRRDEQYF.

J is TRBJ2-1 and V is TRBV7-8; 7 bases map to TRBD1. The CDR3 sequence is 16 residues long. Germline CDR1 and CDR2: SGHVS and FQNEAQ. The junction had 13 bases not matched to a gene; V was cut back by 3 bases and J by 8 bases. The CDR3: CASSFLGTVTFDEQFF. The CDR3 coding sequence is TGTGCCAGCAGCTTCCTGGGGACAGTGACTTTCGATGAGCAGTTCTTC.

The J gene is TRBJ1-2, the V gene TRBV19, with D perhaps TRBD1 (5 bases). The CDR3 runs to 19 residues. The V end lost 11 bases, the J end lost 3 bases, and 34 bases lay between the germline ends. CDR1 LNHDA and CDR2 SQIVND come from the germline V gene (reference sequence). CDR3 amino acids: CAGPDSVLWTRVVYYGYTF. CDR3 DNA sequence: TGTGCCGGCCCAGACTCTGTTTTATGGACCAGGGTGGTTTACTATGGCTACACCTTC.

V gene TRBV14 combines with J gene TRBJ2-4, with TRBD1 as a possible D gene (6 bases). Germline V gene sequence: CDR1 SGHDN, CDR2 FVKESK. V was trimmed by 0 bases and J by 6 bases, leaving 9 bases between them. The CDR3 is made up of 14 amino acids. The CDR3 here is CASSQDIGGNIQYF. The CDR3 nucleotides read TGTGCCAGCAGCCAAGATATAGGGGGAAACATTCAGTACTTC.

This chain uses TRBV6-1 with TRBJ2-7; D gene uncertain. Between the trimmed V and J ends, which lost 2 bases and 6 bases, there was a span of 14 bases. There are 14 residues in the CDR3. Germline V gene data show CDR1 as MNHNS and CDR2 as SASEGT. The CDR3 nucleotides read TGTGCCAGCAGTGAAACCGTTTTAGAACGCGAGCAGTACTTC. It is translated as CASSETVLEREQYF.

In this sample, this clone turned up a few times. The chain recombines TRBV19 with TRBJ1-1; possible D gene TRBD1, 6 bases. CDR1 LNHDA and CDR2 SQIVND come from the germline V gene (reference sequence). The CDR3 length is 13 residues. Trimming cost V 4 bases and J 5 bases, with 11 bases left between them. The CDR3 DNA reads TGTGCCAGTAGTACCACAGGGCAAACTGAAGCTTTCTTT. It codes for CASSTTGQTEAFF.

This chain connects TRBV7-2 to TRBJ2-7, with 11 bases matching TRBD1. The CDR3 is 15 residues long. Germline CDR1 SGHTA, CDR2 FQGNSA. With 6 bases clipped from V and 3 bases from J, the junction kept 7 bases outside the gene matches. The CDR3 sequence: CASRTVGTGGYEQYF. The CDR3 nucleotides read TGTGCCAGCAGGACAGTAGGGACAGGGGGCTACGAGCAGTACTTC. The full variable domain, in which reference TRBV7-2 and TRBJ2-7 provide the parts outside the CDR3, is GAGVSQSPSNKVTEKGKDVELRCDPISGHTALYWYRQSLGQGLEFLIYFQGNSAPDKSGLPSDRFSAERTGGSVSTLTIQRTQQEDSAVYLCASRTVGTGGYEQYFGPGTRLTVT.

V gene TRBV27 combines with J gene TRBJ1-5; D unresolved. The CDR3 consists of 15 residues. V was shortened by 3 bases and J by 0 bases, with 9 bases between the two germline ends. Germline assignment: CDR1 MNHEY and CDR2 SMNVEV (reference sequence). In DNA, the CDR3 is TGTGCCAGCAGTTTGTCAGGACTTAGCAATCAGCCCCAGCATTTT. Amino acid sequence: CASSLSGLSNQPQHF.

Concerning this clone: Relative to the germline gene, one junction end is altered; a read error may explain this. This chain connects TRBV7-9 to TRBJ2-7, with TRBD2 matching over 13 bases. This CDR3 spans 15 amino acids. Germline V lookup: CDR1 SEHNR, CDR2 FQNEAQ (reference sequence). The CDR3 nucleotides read TGTTCCAGCAGCTTCGGGACTAGCGGGGCCTACGAGCAGTACTTC. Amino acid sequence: CSSSFGTSGAYEQYF.

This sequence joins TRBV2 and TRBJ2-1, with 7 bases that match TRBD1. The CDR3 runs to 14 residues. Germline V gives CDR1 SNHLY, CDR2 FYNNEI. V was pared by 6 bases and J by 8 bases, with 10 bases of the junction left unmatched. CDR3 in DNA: TGTGCCAGCAGGGTGACAGGGTGGGGCGATGAGCAGTTCTTC. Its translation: CASRVTGWGDEQFF.